This T cell receptor beta chain derives from a study of shared clonotypes between healthy human individuals. Turning to the study itself: CD4 naive cells filled three plates per donor, CD4 memory three, CD8 naive two and CD8 memory one. The study's findings and limits: Clonotypes shared by all four donors outscored non-shared clonotypes in generation probability. Few donors restricted represented genetic and exposure-history diversity.

This clone is a singleton in its sample. Its antigen is unknown. CDR1 KGHSH and CDR2 LQKENI come from the germline V gene. The V end lost 3 bases, the J end lost 0 bases, and 9 bases lay between the germline ends. The CDR3 totals 15 residues. Researchers divided each subset's genomic DNA evenly across several immunoSEQ plates. Generated by immunoSEQ multiplex PCR, the TCRdb table keeps only in-frame clones and is missing some. The table records 800,000 to 1,200,000 clones, approximately 78% of them present only once. The sequencing sample was made of memory CD4+ T cells from PBMCs. Subset given: CD45RA-negative fraction. The chain recombines TRBV18 with TRBJ1-3; D may be TRBD1 (5 bases). The receptor comes from a man aged 18 to 35 in good health. Some clones in this sample may be carry-over from other donors' samples. In DNA form, the CDR3 reads TGTGCCAGCTCACCCGGGGGTCACTCTGGAAACACCATATATTTT. As protein: CASSPGGHSGNTIYF.